This T cell receptor (beta chain) came from a study of T and B cells in COVID-19 patients. TRB was amplified from about 260-540 ng of blood genomic DNA. BIOMED2 TRB-A/B primer pools were used in multiplex TRB PCR. TCRdb reprocessed the multiplex PCR reads with MiXCR, giving one entry per CDR3 protein. Among 1,500 to 2,500 distinct CDR3 sequences listed, roughly 23% were seen once. By frequency in the sample, this clonotype is medium-sized (0.01 to 0.1%). Germline loops: CDR1 MNHEY, CDR2 SVGAGI. V gave up 2 bases and J gave up 6 bases, with 19 bases separating them. This CDR3 is built from 17 residues. The receptor's source is a human donor with active COVID-19. V and J are TRBV6-5 and TRBJ1-4, with a possible D match to TRBD1 (5 bases). The sequenced sample consisted of blood. CDR3 bases: TGTGCCAGCAGTTACGGGGGAGGTCTTGCCTGGGATGAAAAACTGTTTTTT. Its translation: CASSYGGGLAWDEKLFF.